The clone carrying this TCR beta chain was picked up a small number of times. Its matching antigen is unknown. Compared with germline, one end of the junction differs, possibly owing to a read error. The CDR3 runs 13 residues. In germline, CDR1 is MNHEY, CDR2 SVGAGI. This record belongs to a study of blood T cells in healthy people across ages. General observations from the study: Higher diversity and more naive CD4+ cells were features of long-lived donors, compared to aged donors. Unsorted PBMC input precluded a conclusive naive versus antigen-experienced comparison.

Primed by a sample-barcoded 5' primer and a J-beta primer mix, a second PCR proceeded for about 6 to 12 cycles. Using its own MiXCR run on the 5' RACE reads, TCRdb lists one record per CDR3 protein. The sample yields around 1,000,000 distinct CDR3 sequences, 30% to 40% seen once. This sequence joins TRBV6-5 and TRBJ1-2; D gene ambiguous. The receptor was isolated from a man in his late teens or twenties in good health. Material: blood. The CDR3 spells CASSDSIRYGYTF. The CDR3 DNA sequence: TGTGCCAGCAGTGACTCGATACGCTATGGCTACACCTTC.